The 19 T cell receptor beta chains below all came from one sample that was sequenced in a study of blood T cell repertoires in COVID-19. Data came from immunoSEQ multiplex PCR; TCRdb stores just in-frame clones and leaves some out. This table holds some 68,000 clones, 91% found once. The sample consisted of peripheral blood. These receptors were obtained from a man aged 40-55 years with COVID-19, enrolled during active disease.

In this sample, this clone turned up once. This chain connects TRBV5-6 to TRBJ2-1; weak D call: TRBD2 (6 bases). The CDR3 has 15 amino acids. V was clipped by 4 bases and J by 2 bases, with 13 bases between them. Germline CDR1 SGHDT, CDR2 YYEEEE. CDR3 in amino acids: CASSDLGLTYNEQFF. CDR3 coding DNA: TGTGCCAGCAGCGACTTAGGACTAACCTACAATGAGCAGTTCTTC.

The table lists this clone with a count of one. The V gene is TRBV10-3, the J gene TRBJ2-5; 9 nucleotides align to TRBD1. Germline CDR1 reads ENHRY; CDR2 reads SYGVKD. This CDR3 has 15 residues. The trim removed 6 bases at V and 5 bases at J, leaving 10 bases unmatched. CDR3 sequence: CAIREPGQGTETQYF. As DNA, the CDR3 is TGTGCCATCAGGGAACCGGGACAGGGTACGGAGACCCAGTACTTC.

The V call is TRBV5-1, the J call TRBJ2-2; 8 bases are shared with TRBD1. Trimming took 8 bases from V and 0 from J; bases not matched to a gene: 9. The length of the CDR3 is 16 residues. Looked up from germline, CDR1 is SGHRS and CDR2 is YFSETQ. The CDR3 region has the DNA TGCGCCAGTAAGCCCGGACAGGGAGCGAACACCGGGGAGCTGTTTTTT. The encoded protein is CASKPGQGANTGELFF.

The genes are TRBV12-3 or TRBV12-4 and TRBJ2-5; D gene unclear. The CDR3 runs 12 residues. V was trimmed by 6 bases and J by 6 bases, leaving 11 bases between them. CDR3 loop: CASSLQHKTQYF. Here the CDR3 DNA reads TGTGCCAGCAGCCTACAGCACAAGACCCAGTACTTC.

The J gene is TRBJ2-2, the V gene TRBV21-1; the table's D gene call, TRBD2, was not cross checked with the DNA. TRBV21-1 is labeled a pseudogene. There are 18 residues in the CDR3. The CDR3: CASNPIDRRGRATGELFF. The CDR3, as DNA: TGTGCCAGCAACCCCATTGATCGGAGGGGCAGGGCCACCGGGGAGCTGTTTTTT.

The chain carries TRBV13 and TRBJ2-5; 9 nucleotides match TRBD1. With V trimmed by 3 bases and J by 1 base, 3 bases remained unmatched. Germline V lookup: CDR1 PRHDT, CDR2 FYEKMQ (reference sequence). CDR3 size: 15 residues. CDR3 region: CASSLTGGSQETQYF. The CDR3 DNA reads TGTGCCAGCAGCTTGACAGGGGGAAGCCAAGAGACCCAGTACTTC.

The chain has TRBV7-9 and TRBJ1-2; the D gene is possibly TRBD1 (5 bases). CDR3 size: 14 residues. Germline V lookup: CDR1 SEHNR, CDR2 FQNEAQ (reference sequence). The V gene lost 1 base and the J gene lost 8 bases, with 14 bases spanning the gap. CDR3: CASSLESAGKGYTF. The CDR3 DNA reads as TGTGCCAGCAGCTTAGAGTCGGCAGGGAAGGGCTACACCTTC.

This chain connects TRBV30 to TRBJ2-7, with D perhaps matching TRBD1 (6 bases). V was shortened by 4 bases and J by 7 bases, with 20 bases between the two germline ends. Germline V gene lookup returns CDR1 GTSNPN and CDR2 SVGIG (reference sequence). The CDR3 totals 14 residues. CDR3: CAWKRQGNLWEQYF. The CDR3 region has the DNA TGTGCCTGGAAGCGGCAGGGGAATTTGTGGGAGCAGTACTTC.

CDR3 nucleotides: TGTGCCAGCAGCCCGTCATGGACTAGTGAAGGCACAGATACGCAGTATTTT. This gives the protein CASSPSWTSEGTDTQYF. This chain joins TRBV7-9 and TRBJ2-3; the match to TRBD2 covers 7 bases. This CDR3 comprises 17 residues. Per the germline V gene, CDR1 is SEHNR and CDR2 is FQNEAQ (reference sequence). The trim removed 5 bases at V and 1 base at J, leaving 12 bases unmatched.

The chain is built from TRBV3-1 (or the pseudogene TRBV3-2) and TRBJ2-1; TRBD2 might be the D (7 bases). V was clipped by 0 bases and J by 3 bases, with 9 bases between them. The CDR3 length is 15 residues. Germline CDR1 and CDR2: LGHDT and YNNKEL (reference sequence). Here the CDR3 DNA reads TGTGCCAGCAGCCAAGAGGGGGGGCTCTACAATGAGCAGTTCTTC. Its translation is CASSQEGGLYNEQFF.

This chain connects TRBV6-6 to TRBJ1-5; D is unclear. V was pared by 3 bases and J by 3 bases, with 12 bases between. The CDR3 covers 15 residues. The germline gives CDR1 MNHNY, CDR2 SVGAGI (reference sequence). The chain's CDR3 is CASSYGPGYNQPQHF. For the CDR3, the DNA is TGTGCCAGCAGTTATGGTCCAGGCTACAATCAGCCCCAGCATTTT.

V usage is TRBV6-5 and J usage is TRBJ2-3; a possible D gene is TRBD2 (7 bases). This CDR3 is 16 amino acids long. The germline V gene encodes CDR1 MNHEY and CDR2 SVGAGI. V lost 0 bases to trimming and J lost 3 bases, with 13 bases between them. CDR3 loop: CASSYSGGAGTDTQYF. In nucleotides, the CDR3 is TGTGCCAGCAGTTACTCAGGGGGGGCGGGGACAGATACGCAGTATTTT.

This chain connects TRBV12-2 to TRBJ2-7; TRBD1 was called by the table and not checked on the DNA. TRBV12-2 represents a pseudogene. The CDR3 is 16 residues long. The CDR3, as DNA: TGTGCAAGTCGCTTATCTTACGACAGGGGAGTCCACGAGCAGTACTTC. Protein product: CASRLSYDRGVHEQYF.

This clone was seen just once. The chain couples TRBV5-4 to TRBJ2-7; possible D gene TRBD1, 8 bases. Trimming pared 5 bases from V and 7 bases from J, leaving 16 bases between. The CDR3 length is 13 residues. Germline loops: CDR1 SGHNT, CDR2 YYREEE (reference sequence). The CDR3 nucleotides read TGTGCCAGCAGTTCGACAGGGGACTATGAGCAGTACTTC. Residues: CASSSTGDYEQYF.

This sequence joins TRBV3-1 (or the pseudogene TRBV3-2) and TRBJ2-7; 9 bases map to TRBD1. Per the germline V gene, CDR1 is LGHDT and CDR2 is YNNKEL (reference sequence). CDR3 length: 14 amino acids. V shed 4 bases and J 2 bases; nucleotides not matched to a gene: 3. The CDR3 coding sequence is TGTGCCAGCAGCCCGGGACAGGGACCCTACGAGCAGTACTTC. Translation gives CASSPGQGPYEQYF.

The chain carries TRBV2 and TRBJ1-5, with TRBD1 matching 7 bases. With 4 bases clipped from V and 0 bases from J, the junction kept 3 bases outside the gene matches. The CDR3 is 15 amino acids. Germline CDR1 reads SNHLY; CDR2 reads FYNNEI. The CDR3 DNA is TGTGCCAGCAGTGGACAGGGTTTTAGCAATCAGCCCCAGCATTTT. Residues: CASSGQGFSNQPQHF.

This rearrangement joins TRBV25-1 to TRBJ1-4; D call uncertain. V was clipped by 5 bases and J by 13 bases, with 14 bases between them. The germline V gene encodes CDR1 MGHDK and CDR2 SYGVNS. The CDR3 runs 12 residues. The CDR3 DNA is TGTGCCAGCAGTTCGGGAGTATACGCACTGTTTTTT. Its translation is CASSSGVYALFF.

This chain connects TRBV4-1 to TRBJ2-7, with unresolved D. The CDR3 has 15 amino acids. Trimming cost V 0 bases and J 0 bases, with 9 bases left between them. Germline CDR1 MGHRA, CDR2 YSYEKL. Here the CDR3 reads CASSQEGGISYEQYF. The CDR3 DNA reads TGCGCCAGCAGCCAAGAAGGCGGTATCTCCTACGAGCAGTACTTC.

This chain joins TRBV18 and TRBJ2-1, with 7 nucleotides matching TRBD1. Per germline, CDR1 KGHSH and CDR2 LQKENI. The CDR3 runs 16 residues. The V gene end was trimmed by 3 bases and the J gene end by 1 base; junction bases not matched to a gene: 6. CDR3 residues: CASSPPQGVSYNEQFF. The CDR3 nucleotides read TGTGCCAGCTCACCCCCCCAGGGGGTATCCTACAATGAGCAGTTCTTC. Full variable domain (missing parts from reference TRBV18 and TRBJ2-1): NAGVMQNPRHLVRRRGQEARLRCSPMKGHSHVYWYRQLPEEGLKFMVYLQKENIIDESGMPKERFSAEFPKEGPSILRIQQVVRGDSAAYFCASSPPQGVSYNEQFFGPGTRLTVL.